Listed below are T cell receptor beta chains from one sample, sequenced in a study of blood T cell repertoires in COVID-19. Measured with immunoSEQ multiplex PCR; TCRdb has only the in-frame clones, and not every one. The profile shows around 52,000 clones, roughly nine tenths of them singletons. Sequencing used peripheral blood. These receptors were collected from a woman aged 80 or over with COVID-19, enrolled during active disease. Both conserved end residues are part of each CDR3. D genes are given only for firm matches. A clone size is listed for some rows: how often the clone was seen (once, few, many), or a class if it is expanded.

TRBJ1-2 | once | TRBD1 | TRBV18 | TGTGCCAGCTCCCCGGGACAGAACTATGGCTACACCTTC | CASSPGQNYGYTF
TRBJ1-6 | - | - | TRBV6-5 | TGTGCCAGCAGTTACTCGAACCAGGGTAATTCACCCCTCCACTTT | CASSYSNQGNSPLHF
TRBJ2-1 | - | - | TRBV19 | TGTGCCACGGTGGGGCTACCCTCCTACAATGAGCAGTTCTTC | CATVGLPSYNEQFF
TRBJ2-1 | - | TRBD2 | TRBV29-1 | TGCAGCGCCCTAAAGGAGGGACTAGCGGATCCCTACAATGAGCAGTTCTTC | CSALKEGLADPYNEQFF
TRBJ1-4 | few | TRBD1 | TRBV20-1 | TGCAGTGCTAGAGATGAGACAGGGCGACTTTTT | CSARDETGRLF
TRBJ1-5 | - | TRBD1 | TRBV6-2/TRBV6-3 | TGTGCCAGCAGTTACGACAGGGACCGTCAGCCCCAGCATTTT | CASSYDRDRQPQHF
TRBJ1-1 | - | TRBD1 | TRBV30 | TGTGCCTGGAGAAAGGGACAGGGGTTAGGTGATGAAGCTTTCTTT | CAWRKGQGLGDEAFF
TRBJ2-3 | few | TRBD2 | TRBV5-5 | TGTGCCAGCAGCTTCAGCGGGGGACGCACAGATACGCAGTATTTT | CASSFSGGRTDTQYF
TRBJ2-3 | - | TRBD1 | TRBV6-5 | TGTGCCAGCAGGCCCGGGACAGTCACCACAGATACGCAGTATTTT | CASRPGTVTTDTQYF
TRBJ1-1 | - | TRBD1 | TRBV2 | TGTGCCAGCAGGGGACAGGGTATGAACACTGAAGCTTTCTTT | CASRGQGMNTEAFF
TRBJ1-6 | - | TRBD1 | TRBV6-5 | TGTGCCAGCAGTAACAGGGGTAATAATTCACCCCTCCACTTT | CASSNRGNNSPLHF
TRBJ2-5 | - | - | TRBV11-3 | TGTGCCAGCAGCGTCAACAGGGAAACCCAGTACTTC | CASSVNRETQYF
TRBJ2-1 | - | TRBD2 | TRBV3-1/TRBV3-2 | TGTGCCAGCAGCAGCTCCAGGGGACTAGCGGCTAATGAGCAGTTCTTC | CASSSSRGLAANEQFF
TRBJ1-2 | - | - | TRBV30 | TGTGCCTGGAGTGTACGGCGGGTGACCTATGGCTACACCTTC | CAWSVRRVTYGYTF
TRBJ1-2 | - | - | TRBV9 | TGTGCCAGCAGTCCAGGGGTGGGTATCGGCTACACCTTC | CASSPGVGIGYTF
TRBJ1-1 | - | - | TRBV2 | TGTGCCAGCAGGAATACAGGAGTGAACACTGAAGCTTTCTTT | CASRNTGVNTEAFF
TRBJ1-6 | - | - | TRBV19 | TGTGCCAGTAGTGTCCCGGGAGTCGGAAAGTCGGATTCACCCCTCCACTTT | CASSVPGVGKSDSPLHF
TRBJ2-7 | - | TRBD1 | TRBV15 | TGTGCCACCAGCAGAACCGGGACAGACGTCGAGCAGTACTTC | CATSRTGTDVEQYF
TRBJ2-7 | - | - | TRBV18 | TGTGCCAGCTCACCGGCTCAGGGGAATTCCTACGAGCAGTACTTC | CASSPAQGNSYEQYF
TRBJ1-5 | - | - | TRBV6-1 | TGTGCCAGCAGTGACACAGGGATTCAGCCCCAGCATTTT | CASSDTGIQPQHF
TRBJ1-3 | - | - | TRBV6-5 | TGTGCCAGCAGTTGGGACACCGCCTCTGGAAACACCATATATTTT | CASSWDTASGNTIYF
TRBJ2-5 | - | TRBD2 | TRBV4-1 | TGCGCCAGCAGCCAAACTGCCGGGACTAGCGGGCAAGAGACCCAGTACTTC | CASSQTAGTSGQETQYF
TRBJ2-1 | - | - | TRBV7-2 | TGTGCCAGCAGCTTAGAGAGGGACACGGAGCAGTTCTTC | CASSLERDTEQFF